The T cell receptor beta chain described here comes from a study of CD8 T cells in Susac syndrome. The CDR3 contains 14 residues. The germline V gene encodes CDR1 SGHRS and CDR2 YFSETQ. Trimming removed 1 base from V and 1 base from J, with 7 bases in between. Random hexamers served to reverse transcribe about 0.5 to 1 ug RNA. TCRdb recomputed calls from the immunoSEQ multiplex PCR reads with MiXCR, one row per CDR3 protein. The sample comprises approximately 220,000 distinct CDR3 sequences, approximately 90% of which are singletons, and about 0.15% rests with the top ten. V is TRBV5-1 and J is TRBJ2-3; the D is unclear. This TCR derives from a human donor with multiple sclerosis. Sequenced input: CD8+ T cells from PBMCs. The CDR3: CASSLTQRTDTQYF. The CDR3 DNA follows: TGCGCCAGCAGCTTGACACAGCGCACAGATACGCAGTATTTT. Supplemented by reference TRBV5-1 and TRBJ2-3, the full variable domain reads KAGVTQTPRYLIKTRGQQVTLSCSPISGHRSVSWYQQTPGQGLQFLFEYFSETQRNKGNFPGRFSGRQFSNSRSEMNVSTLELGDSALYLCASSLTQRTDTQYFGPGTRLTVL.